Listed below are T cell receptor beta chains from one sample, sequenced in a study of cytomegalovirus exposure and HLA in healthy donors. Here immunoSEQ multiplex PCR was the method, and the copy in TCRdb shows in-frame clones only, minus some. The data contain fewer than 110,000 clones, roughly 80% of them singletons. Sequenced: PBMCs. The source is a man aged 50-60 years in good health and CMV-seropositive. The CDR3 runs from the conserved cysteine through the conserved F or W. A D gene is named only where the DNA matches it firmly. Clone size, where shown, is once, few, many, or a class for clones that have expanded.

v_call,d_call,clone_size,j_call,cdr3_nt,cdr3_aa
TRBV28,-,-,TRBJ2-7,TGTGCCAGCAGGCCCCAGGGTAACTACGAGCAGTACTTC,CASRPQGNYEQYF
TRBV27,-,-,TRBJ2-7,TGTGCCAGCAGTTCCGGGGGGCAGGGATCCTACGAGCAGTACTTC,CASSSGGQGSYEQYF
TRBV11-2,-,-,TRBJ1-3,TGTGCCAGCAGCCCCGACAGAAGCAACACCATATATTTT,CASSPDRSNTIYF
TRBV5-4,-,-,TRBJ1-5,TGTGCCAGCAGTCCGGGAGAGGGACAGCCCCAGCATTTT,CASSPGEGQPQHF
TRBV19,TRBD1,-,TRBJ2-3,TGTGCCAGTAGGGACAGGTCGACATCCACAGATACGCAGTATTTT,CASRDRSTSTDTQYF
TRBV7-3,TRBD2,-,TRBJ2-7,TGTGCCAGCAGCTTAGGACTAGCGGGAACCGACGAGCAGTACTTC,CASSLGLAGTDEQYF
TRBV18,TRBD1,-,TRBJ1-1,TGTGCCAGCTCGGGACAGCGCGAAATGAACACTGAAGCTTTCTTT,CASSGQREMNTEAFF
TRBV19,TRBD2,few,TRBJ2-1,TGTGCCAGTAGTACACTGCTTTCTAGCGGTAATGAGCAGTTCTTC,CASSTLLSSGNEQFF
TRBV7-9,-,-,TRBJ1-6,TGTGCCAGCAGCTCCCCTGCAGGTGTCAATTCACCCCTCCACTTT,CASSSPAGVNSPLHF
TRBV2,TRBD2,-,TRBJ2-3,TGTGCCAGCAGTGATGCGGGGGGGGGCACAGATACGCAGTATTTT,CASSDAGGGTDTQYF
TRBV11-2,TRBD1,-,TRBJ2-1,TGTGCCAGCAGCCCCCCGGGACAGGGCCGGAATGAGCAGTTCTTC,CASSPPGQGRNEQFF
TRBV6-6,-,few,TRBJ2-3,TGTGCCAGCAGTTACGTCGTGGCGGAAGACGGTAATACGCAGTATTTT,CASSYVVAEDGNTQYF
TRBV28,TRBD2,once,TRBJ2-7,TGTGCCAGCAGTTCACTAGCGGGAGTCTACGAGCAGTACTTC,CASSSLAGVYEQYF
TRBV23-1,-,-,TRBJ2-5,TGCGCCAGCATCGAATGTAGGACCCAGTACTTC,CASIECRTQYF
TRBV9,TRBD1,-,TRBJ1-1,TGTGCCAGCAGCCCAGCCGGACAGGGTCTGAACACTGAAGCTTTCTTT,CASSPAGQGLNTEAFF
TRBV7-9,-,few,TRBJ2-1,TGTGCCAGCAGCCGCCCCTCAGGTAGTGAGCAGTTCTTC,CASSRPSGSEQFF
TRBV27,-,-,TRBJ2-6,TGTGCCAGTATGACAGCGTCCTCTGGGGCCAACGTCCTGACTTTC,CASMTASSGANVLTF
TRBV28,TRBD1,-,TRBJ2-7,TGTGCCAGCAGTTGGGGACAGTGCGAGCAGTACTTC,CASSWGQCEQYF
TRBV5-4,TRBD2,few,TRBJ2-2,TGTGCCAGCAGCCGAAGAGGGTACGGGAGGCCTGGGAGCGGGGAGCTGTTTTTT,CASSRRGYGRPGSGELFF
TRBV30,TRBD2,-,TRBJ2-2,TGTGCCTGGAGTGGTACTAGCGGGAGGGCCAGGCGGGCCGGGGAGCTGTTTTTT,CAWSGTSGRARRAGELFF
TRBV2,TRBD2,-,TRBJ2-1,TGTGCCAGCGAAAGCGGGAGGGCCTACGGGGAGCAGTTCTTC,CASESGRAYGEQFF
TRBV4-2,-,-,TRBJ2-7,TGTGCCAGCAGCCAAGCGCCTTCAGGCTACGAGCAGTACTTC,CASSQAPSGYEQYF
TRBV25-1,TRBD2,-,TRBJ2-1,TGTGCCAGCAGTGAAATGAGCGGGAGGCTTAACAATGAGCAGTTCTTC,CASSEMSGRLNNEQFF
TRBV28,-,once,TRBJ2-1,TGTGCCAGCGGTCGGGAGCTCAAGGAGAAGTTCTTC,CASGRELKEKFF
TRBV5-4,TRBD1,once,TRBJ2-1,TGTGCCAGCAGCCCGACAGGGGGCCACAATGAGCAGTTCTTC,CASSPTGGHNEQFF
TRBV6-6,-,-,TRBJ2-1,TGTGCCAGCAGCCAGTCCTACAATGAGCAGTTCTTC,CASSQSYNEQFF
TRBV6-5,TRBD1,-,TRBJ2-5,TGTGCCAGCAGTCTACAGGGGTGGTATTTTGAGACCCAGTACTTC,CASSLQGWYFETQYF
TRBV28,TRBD1,-,TRBJ2-1,TGTGCCAGCAGCCTCCCCGCCGGACAGGGGAGTGCCTATGAGCAGTTCTTC,CASSLPAGQGSAYEQFF
TRBV21-1,-,-,TRBJ1-4,TGTGCCAGCAGCAAAGTGGGCAGTCGGAACAACAATGAAAAACTGTTTTTT,CASSKVGSRNNNEKLFF
TRBV5-1,TRBD1,-,TRBJ2-7,TGCGCCAGCAGCCGCGGACAGGGAAATCCACACGAGCAGTACTTC,CASSRGQGNPHEQYF
TRBV7-9,TRBD1,-,TRBJ2-3,TGTGCCAGCAGCTTCGGACAGGGGACAGATACGCAGTATTTT,CASSFGQGTDTQYF
TRBV14,-,-,TRBJ2-5,TGTGCCAGCAGCCAAGACGGGATAGGGCCCTCGGGGGAGACCCAGTACTTC,CASSQDGIGPSGETQYF
TRBV9,TRBD1,-,TRBJ2-1,TGTGCCAGCAGCACCCCGACAGGGCATGAGCAGTTCTTC,CASSTPTGHEQFF
TRBV19,-,-,TRBJ1-2,TGTGCCAGTAAATGGGGAGATCCGCTGGTTTATGGCTACACCTTC,CASKWGDPLVYGYTF
TRBV6-5,-,few,TRBJ2-1,TGTGCCAGCAGTTACTCCAGCGGATTCCACAATGAGCAGTTCTTC,CASSYSSGFHNEQFF
TRBV5-5,TRBD1,few,TRBJ1-4,TGTGCCAGCAGACCGGGACAGGGTCGAGAAAAACTGTTTTTT,CASRPGQGREKLFF
TRBV5-1,-,-,TRBJ2-2,TGCGCCAGCAGCTACTTACAGGCAGCCGGGGAGCTGTTTTTT,CASSYLQAAGELFF
TRBV6-5,TRBD1,few,TRBJ1-4,TGTGCCAGCAGTCGACAGGGGGCGCGAGAAAAACTGTTTTTT,CASSRQGAREKLFF